These 14 T cell receptor beta chains share one sample of origin, sequenced in a study of cytomegalovirus exposure and HLA in healthy donors. The PCR had 60 Vbeta and 13 Jbeta primers. Profiled with immunoSEQ multiplex PCR; TCRdb holds only in-frame clones, not every one. The sample includes roughly 100,000 clones, 80% to 85% of them seen just once. Material: PBMCs. The receptors come from a man aged 25 to 45 in good health and CMV-seropositive.

The rearrangement links TRBV5-1 to TRBJ1-1, with D unclear. Germline CDR1 reads SGHRS; CDR2 reads YFSETQ. The CDR3 length is 15 residues. V was trimmed by 0 bases and J by 4 bases, leaving 13 bases between them. CDR3 DNA: TGCGCCAGCAGCTTGGTAGAGGGAGGAGGCACTGAAGCTTTCTTT. Translating it yields CASSLVEGGGTEAFF.

V and J are TRBV28 and TRBJ2-3, with 8 bases lining up with TRBD2. Germline CDR1 is MDHEN and CDR2 is SYDVKM. The CDR3 covers 15 residues. The V segment lost 6 bases and the J segment 0 bases; nucleotides outside the gene matches: 5. The CDR3 here is CASSDGGGSTDTQYF. DNA for the CDR3: TGTGCCAGCAGCGACGGGGGGGGAAGCACAGATACGCAGTATTTT.

As concerns this clone: Other DNA sequences in this sample translate to the same CDR3. The chain has TRBV7-9 and TRBJ1-1; D remains unclear. The CDR3 extends over 13 amino acids. Germline CDR1 SEHNR, CDR2 FQNEAQ (reference sequence). Trimming took 3 bases from V and 1 from J, leaving 6 bases between them. The CDR3 reads CASSFPGNTEAFF. CDR3 sequence (DNA): TGTGCCAGCAGCTTTCCAGGGAACACTGAAGCTTTCTTT.

The rearrangement uses TRBV5-4 and TRBJ1-4, with D possibly matching TRBD1 (5 bases). CDR1 and CDR2 from the germline V gene are SGHNT and YYREEE (reference sequence). The CDR3 is 13 amino acids. Trimming removed 4 bases at V and 8 bases at J, with 12 bases between. The CDR3 is CASSRRGSEKLFF. CDR3 nucleotide sequence: TGTGCCAGCAGCCGGAGGGGTTCAGAAAAACTGTTTTTT.

A remark on this clone: Other DNA sequences from this sample encode an identical CDR3 as well. V gene TRBV30 combines with J gene TRBJ1-3, with TRBD1 matching 7 bases. The J segment lost 4 bases and the V segment lost 3 bases, leaving 6 bases of the junction unmatched. The CDR3 spans 14 residues. The germline V gene has CDR1 GTSNPN and CDR2 SVGIG (reference sequence). The CDR3 DNA reads TGTGCCTGGAGCAAGGGGGCAGACGGAAACACCATATATTTT. As protein: CAWSKGADGNTIYF. Full variable domain (missing parts from reference TRBV30 and TRBJ1-3): SQTIHQWPATLVQPVGSPLSLECTVEGTSNPNLYWYRQAAGRGLQLLFYSVGIGQISSEVPQNLSASRPQDRQFILSSKKLLLSDSGFYLCAWSKGADGNTIYFGEGSWLTVV.

V usage is TRBV7-6 and J usage is TRBJ2-1; 10 bases match TRBD1. CDR3 length: 16 amino acids. V was clipped by 0 bases and J by 7 bases; unmatched bases: 6. Germline V gives CDR1 SGHVS, CDR2 FNYEAQ. The CDR3 nucleotides read TGTGCCAGCAGCTTAGCGTCGGGACAGGGGTGGAATGAGCAGTTCTTC. It is translated as CASSLASGQGWNEQFF.

This sequence joins TRBV28 and TRBJ1-3, with 9 positions matching TRBD1. The CDR3 sequence is 15 residues long. J was trimmed by 4 bases and V by 5 bases; bases with no gene match: 6. Germline V gene sequence: CDR1 MDHEN, CDR2 SYDVKM. CDR3 sequence (DNA): TGTGCCAGCAGTCCTCAGACAGGGGGAGGAAACACCATATATTTT. This codes for CASSPQTGGGNTIYF.

The sample holds a few counts of this clone. The chain employs TRBV30 and TRBJ2-1; no definite D call. The CDR3 is 12 residues long. Germline V CDR1 and CDR2: GTSNPN, SVGIG (reference sequence). Trimming stripped 4 bases from V and 9 bases from J, with 13 bases between. CDR3 DNA: TGTGCCTGGAACATTTTTGGGCTTGAGCAGTTCTTC. Encoded protein: CAWNIFGLEQFF.

V usage is TRBV19 and J usage is TRBJ2-7; 7 bases agree with TRBD1. J gave up 1 base and V 6 bases, and 3 bases lay outside the gene matches. The CDR3 is 13 amino acids. CDR1 is LNHDA, CDR2 SQIVND, per germline (reference sequence). CDR3 in amino acids: CASSSGQSYEQYF. CDR3 DNA sequence: TGTGCCAGTAGCTCGGGACAGTCCTACGAGCAGTACTTC. Filled out from reference TRBV19 and TRBJ2-7, the complete variable domain reads DGGITQSPKYLFRKEGQNVTLSCEQNLNHDAMYWYRQDPGQGLRLIYYSQIVNDFQKGDIAEGYSVSREKKESFPLTVTSAQKNPTAFYLCASSSGQSYEQYFGPGTRLTVT.

The CDR3 loop is CASSRLAGGHEQFF. The CDR3 DNA sequence: TGTGCCAGTAGTAGACTAGCGGGGGGGCATGAGCAGTTCTTC. The V and J genes are TRBV19 and TRBJ2-1; 14 positions agree with TRBD2. Looked up from germline, CDR1 is LNHDA and CDR2 is SQIVND (reference sequence). The J segment lost 8 bases and the V segment lost 4 bases, leaving 1 base of the junction unmatched. CDR3 size: 14 residues. The full variable domain, in which reference TRBV19 and TRBJ2-1 provide the parts outside the CDR3, is DGGITQSPKYLFRKEGQNVTLSCEQNLNHDAMYWYRQDPGQGLRLIYYSQIVNDFQKGDIAEGYSVSREKKESFPLTVTSAQKNPTAFYLCASSRLAGGHEQFFGPGTRLTVL.

The rearrangement joins TRBV10-3 to TRBJ2-3, with D possibly being TRBD2 (5 bases). Germline V lookup: CDR1 ENHRY, CDR2 SYGVKD. The CDR3 runs 11 residues. V was cut by 5 bases and J by 6 bases, with 6 bases left in between. The DNA of the CDR3 is TGTGCCATCAGTCCGGGGGATACGCAGTATTTT. It codes for CAISPGDTQYF.

This clone was recorded only once. The gene calls are TRBV27 and TRBJ2-3; 11 nucleotides agree with TRBD2. The CDR3 is made up of 17 amino acids. Trimming cost V 5 bases and J 5 bases; bases outside gene matches: 12. Germline lookup yields CDR1 MNHEY and CDR2 SMNVEV (reference sequence). The CDR3 nucleotides are TGTGCCAGCAGTGAAGTAGCGGGGGGGTCCCCGGGAGATACGCAGTATTTT. Amino acids: CASSEVAGGSPGDTQYF.

The chain has TRBV25-1 and TRBJ1-4; D is unclear. V lost 4 bases to trimming and J lost 11 bases, with 17 bases between them. Germline CDR1 is MGHDK and CDR2 is SYGVNS. CDR3 length: 14 amino acids. The CDR3 protein is CASSGQVREVKLFF. The CDR3 nucleotides read TGTGCCAGCAGTGGGCAGGTGCGGGAGGTTAAACTGTTTTTT.

The genes are TRBV19 and TRBJ1-2, with 11 bases matching TRBD1. The length of the CDR3 is 15 residues. Trimming at V came to 1 base and at J to 4 bases, leaving 2 bases not matched to a gene. Germline V gene data show CDR1 as LNHDA and CDR2 as SQIVND (reference sequence). The chain's CDR3 is CASSIGGTGGYGYTF. The CDR3 coding sequence is TGTGCCAGTAGTATAGGCGGGACAGGGGGCTATGGCTACACCTTC.